This is a list of T cell receptor beta chains from one sample in a study of cytomegalovirus exposure and HLA in healthy donors. Measured with immunoSEQ multiplex PCR; TCRdb has only the in-frame clones, and not every one. The table gives some 67,000 clones; the top ten clones make up 1.5% to 2% of it. The source material was PBMCs. The source of these receptors is a woman in her twenties or thirties in good health and CMV-seronegative. The CDR3 runs from the conserved cysteine through the conserved F or W. The D gene is left open where the match is weak.

D gene,V gene,J gene,CDR3 protein
NA,TRBV6-6,TRBJ1-1,CASSPPGNTEAFF
TRBD2,TRBV2,TRBJ2-7,CASSETSVRGEQYF
TRBD1,TRBV28,TRBJ1-1,CASSLTGTGWAFF
TRBD2,TRBV29-1,TRBJ2-1,CSVGGTSGDLLDNEQFF
NA,TRBV25-1,TRBJ2-7,CASSDGYEQYF
NA,TRBV7-6,TRBJ2-7,CASSLVTGTYEQYF
NA,TRBV4-1,TRBJ2-1,CASSQGGRGGNEQFF
NA,TRBV5-1,TRBJ1-1,CASSLEAGRTEAFF
TRBD2,TRBV5-1,TRBJ2-3,CASSSAGGVDTQYF
NA,TRBV4-2,TRBJ2-3,CASSLTMGQVSSTDTQYF
NA,TRBV6-5,TRBJ2-7,CATSKIWLRYEQYF
TRBD1,TRBV6-1,TRBJ2-7,CASSRQGSYEQYF
TRBD2,TRBV4-2,TRBJ2-5,CASSRSGEQETQYF
NA,TRBV27,TRBJ2-7,CASSYGIGGKLYEQYF
NA,TRBV30,TRBJ1-5,CAWNQGYQPQHF
NA,TRBV7-6,TRBJ2-2,CASSSPDHAAGELFF
NA,TRBV7-2,TRBJ1-1,CASSLGPGMNTEAFF
NA,TRBV29-1,TRBJ2-7,CSVVVQDGVVYEQYF
TRBD1,TRBV30,TRBJ1-2,CAWSPTNRGLYGYTF
NA,TRBV28,TRBJ1-3,CASSLATVGNTIYF
TRBD2,TRBV4-3,TRBJ2-6,CASSQDKERGAKFPSGANVLTF
NA,TRBV28,TRBJ2-7,CASGTETYEQYF
NA,TRBV7-9,TRBJ2-7,CASSSESYEQYF
NA,TRBV6-5,TRBJ2-1,CASSYGTARFF
TRBD2,TRBV5-1,TRBJ2-1,CASSYTSGRLGQFF
NA,TRBV20-1,TRBJ2-7,CSAGLNYEQYF